The rows below give T cell receptor beta chains drawn from one sample of a study of chemoradiotherapy in HPV16-positive cancers. Clones were sequenced by immunoSEQ multiplex PCR, and TCRdb holds only the in-frame ones, with some missing. The sample shows 55,000 to 85,000 clones, 85% to 90% of them seen only once. The starting material was blood, obtained from a patient who underwent chemoradiotherapy. The receptors shown here come from a human donor with HPV-associated anogenital cancer. CDR3s include the opening cysteine and the closing phenylalanine or tryptophan.

TRBV19 | CASSIDNNRAQPQHF
TRBV7-2 | CASSSGTGTIPYTGELFF
TRBV28 | CASSLNYEQYF
TRBV5-6 | CASSLSDTQYF
TRBV4-1 | CASSSAGLAGTDTQYF
TRBV7-3 | CASSLTPGTGGNTIYF
TRBV2 | CASSDYAANTGELFF
TRBV7-9 | CASSLQGDGNTIYF
TRBV28 | CASTPPRGPLHF
TRBV14 | CASSYWGGSANEQYF
TRBV27 | CASSSIAGGFLGLTDTQYF
TRBV19 | CATSGGRNTEAFF
TRBV2 | CASSVPGVGSEQYF
TRBV10-2 | CATTRLAGGIDTQYF
TRBV6-1 | CASSEGQQETIYF
TRBV11-2 | CASSLSETQYF
TRBV19 | CASSLTGTPSTDTQYF
TRBV19 | CASSMSATSGASYNEQFF
TRBV6-6 | CASSSGLAMEEQFF
TRBV6-1 | CASSVGGGYTF
TRBV25-1 | CASSDSRRTSGVDNEQFF
TRBV18 | CASSKESNTEAFF
TRBV2 | CATALAYEQYF
TRBV29-1 | CSETSLDEQFF
TRBV5-1 | CASSSTGVYGYTF
TRBV18 | CASSPIQGKGANVLTF
TRBV27 | CASSPPGTVYNEQFF
TRBV5-5 | CASIASGRYEQYF
TRBV7-9 | CASSLVSGRSYEQYF
TRBV28 | CASSLSGVGNQPQHF
TRBV10-3 | CAISLDRATEAFF
TRBV13 | CASSHLRGGTGGNTIYF
TRBV18 | CASSPQGPFYEQYF
TRBV6-1 | CASSELWGRGTDTQYF
TRBV11-2 | CASSSGVGLSSSYNSPLHF
TRBV5-1 | CASSLGRDFSEQYF
TRBV7-9 | CASQRQGGNTGELFF
TRBV19 | CASSPTEGTPYEQYF
TRBV6-1 | CASLGAGTPRAFF
TRBV5-1 | CASSLGTGGLTEAFF
TRBV9 | CASSVARGGEETQYF
TRBV29-1 | CSARDRWREQYF
TRBV5-8 | CASSLGYEQYF
TRBV29-1 | CSVGDRDAEYGYTF
TRBV19 | CASTPFPGTYAPLHF
TRBV6-6 | CASSQDITQYF
TRBV28 | CASSSWDGHTQYF